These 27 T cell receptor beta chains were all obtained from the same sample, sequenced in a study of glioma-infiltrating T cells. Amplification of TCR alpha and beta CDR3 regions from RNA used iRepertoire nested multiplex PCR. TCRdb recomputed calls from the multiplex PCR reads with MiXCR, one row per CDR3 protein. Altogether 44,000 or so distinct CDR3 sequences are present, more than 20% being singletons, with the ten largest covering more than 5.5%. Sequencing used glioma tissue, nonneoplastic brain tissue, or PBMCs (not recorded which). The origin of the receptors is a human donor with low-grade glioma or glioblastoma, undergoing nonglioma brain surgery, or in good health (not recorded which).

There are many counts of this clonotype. The CDR3 loop is CASSPGTSGRRVGETQYF. The CDR3 DNA reads as TGTGCCAGCAGCCCCGGGACTAGCGGGAGAAGGGTCGGAGAGACCCAGTACTTC. The chain carries TRBV14 and TRBJ2-5, with TRBD2 matching 14 bases. The germline V gene encodes CDR1 SGHDN and CDR2 FVKESK. The V segment lost 4 bases and the J segment 4 bases; nucleotides outside the gene matches: 11. CDR3 size: 18 residues.

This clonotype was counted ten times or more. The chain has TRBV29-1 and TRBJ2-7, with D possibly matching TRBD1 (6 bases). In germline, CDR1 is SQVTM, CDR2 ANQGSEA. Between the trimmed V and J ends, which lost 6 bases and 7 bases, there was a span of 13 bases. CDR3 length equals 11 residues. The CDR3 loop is CSVTTGSEQYF. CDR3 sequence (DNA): TGCAGCGTGACCACAGGGAGTGAGCAGTACTTC.

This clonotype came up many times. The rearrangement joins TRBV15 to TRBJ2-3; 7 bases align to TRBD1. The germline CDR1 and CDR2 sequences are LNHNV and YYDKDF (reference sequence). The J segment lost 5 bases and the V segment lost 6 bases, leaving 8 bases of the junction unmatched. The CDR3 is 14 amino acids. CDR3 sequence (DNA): TGTGCCACCAGGGACACAGGGGCGGAAGATACGCAGTATTTT. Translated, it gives CATRDTGAEDTQYF.

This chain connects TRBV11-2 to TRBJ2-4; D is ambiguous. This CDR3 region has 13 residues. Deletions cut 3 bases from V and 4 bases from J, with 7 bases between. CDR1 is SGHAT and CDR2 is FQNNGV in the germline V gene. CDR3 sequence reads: CASSFSEKNIQYF. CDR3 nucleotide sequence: TGTGCCAGCAGCTTCAGCGAAAAAAACATTCAGTACTTC.

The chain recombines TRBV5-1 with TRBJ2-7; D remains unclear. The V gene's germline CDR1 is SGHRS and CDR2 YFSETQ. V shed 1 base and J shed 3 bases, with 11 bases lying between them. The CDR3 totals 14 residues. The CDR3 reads CASSLSSDGYEQYF. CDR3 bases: TGCGCCAGCAGCTTGTCGTCAGACGGCTACGAGCAGTACTTC.

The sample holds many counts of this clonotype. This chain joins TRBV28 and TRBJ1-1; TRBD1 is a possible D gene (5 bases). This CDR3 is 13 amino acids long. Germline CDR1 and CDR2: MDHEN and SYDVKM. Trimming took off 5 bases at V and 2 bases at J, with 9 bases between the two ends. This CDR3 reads CASSGALNTEAFF. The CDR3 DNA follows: TGTGCCAGCAGTGGGGCCCTTAACACTGAAGCTTTCTTT.

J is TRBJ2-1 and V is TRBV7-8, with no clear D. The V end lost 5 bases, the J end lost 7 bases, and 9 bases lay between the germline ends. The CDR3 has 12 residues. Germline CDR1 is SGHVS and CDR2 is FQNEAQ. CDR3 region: CASSPVANEQFF. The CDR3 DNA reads TGTGCCAGCAGCCCCGTAGCAAATGAGCAGTTCTTC.

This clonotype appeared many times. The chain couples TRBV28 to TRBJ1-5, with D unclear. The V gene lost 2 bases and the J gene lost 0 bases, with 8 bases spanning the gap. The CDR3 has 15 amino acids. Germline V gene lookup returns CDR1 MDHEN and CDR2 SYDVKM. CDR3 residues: CASSLGRISNQPQHF. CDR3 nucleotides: TGTGCCAGCAGTTTAGGGCGGATTAGCAATCAGCCCCAGCATTTT.

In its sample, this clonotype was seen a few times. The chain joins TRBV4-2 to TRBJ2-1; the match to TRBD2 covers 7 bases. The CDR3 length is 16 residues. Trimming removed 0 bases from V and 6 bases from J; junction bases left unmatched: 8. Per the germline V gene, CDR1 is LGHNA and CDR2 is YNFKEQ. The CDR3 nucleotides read TGTGCCAGCAGCCAAGAATGGGACTACTTTGTCAATGAGCAGTTCTTC. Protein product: CASSQEWDYFVNEQFF.

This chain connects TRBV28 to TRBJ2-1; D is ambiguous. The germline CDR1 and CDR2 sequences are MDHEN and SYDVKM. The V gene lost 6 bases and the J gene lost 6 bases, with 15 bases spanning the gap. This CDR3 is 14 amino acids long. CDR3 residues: CASRKDRFFNEQFF. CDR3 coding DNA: TGTGCCAGCAGGAAGGACCGTTTCTTCAATGAGCAGTTCTTC. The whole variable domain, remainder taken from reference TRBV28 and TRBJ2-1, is DVKVTQSSRYLVKRTGEKVFLECVQDMDHENMFWYRQDPGLGLRLIYFSYDVKMKEKGDIPEGYSVSREKKERFSLILESASTNQTSMYLCASRKDRFFNEQFFGPGTRLTVL.

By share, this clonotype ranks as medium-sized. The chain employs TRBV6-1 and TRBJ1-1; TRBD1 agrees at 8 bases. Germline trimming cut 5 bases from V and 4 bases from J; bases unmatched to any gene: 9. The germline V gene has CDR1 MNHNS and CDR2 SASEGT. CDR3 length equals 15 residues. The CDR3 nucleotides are TGTGCCAGCAGTACGCCGACAGGGGTGGGCACTGAAGCTTTCTTT. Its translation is CASSTPTGVGTEAFF.

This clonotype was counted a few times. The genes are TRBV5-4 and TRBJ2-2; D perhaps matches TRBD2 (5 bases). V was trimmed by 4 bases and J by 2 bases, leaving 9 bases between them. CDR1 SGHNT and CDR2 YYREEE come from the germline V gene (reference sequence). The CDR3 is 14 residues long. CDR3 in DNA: TGTGCCAGCAGCCCCAGGACTAACACCGGGGAGCTGTTTTTT. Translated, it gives CASSPRTNTGELFF.

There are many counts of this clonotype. The CDR3 coding sequence is TGTGCCACCAGCAGAGTGTGGGACGCTTCGAACTACAATGAGCAGTTCTTC. It encodes CATSRVWDASNYNEQFF. The rearrangement links TRBV15 to TRBJ2-1, with D perhaps matching TRBD1 or TRBD2 (5 bases each). The length of the CDR3 is 17 residues. CDR1 is LNHNV, CDR2 YYDKDF, per germline (reference sequence). V was trimmed by 1 base and J by 3 bases, leaving 16 bases between them.

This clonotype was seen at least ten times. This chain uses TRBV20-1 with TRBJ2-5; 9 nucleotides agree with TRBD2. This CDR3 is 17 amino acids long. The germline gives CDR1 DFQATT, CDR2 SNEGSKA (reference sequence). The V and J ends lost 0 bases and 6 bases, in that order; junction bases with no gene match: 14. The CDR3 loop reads CSARDEASGRSYKTQYF. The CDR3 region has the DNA TGCAGTGCTAGAGATGAGGCCAGCGGGAGGAGCTACAAGACCCAGTACTTC.

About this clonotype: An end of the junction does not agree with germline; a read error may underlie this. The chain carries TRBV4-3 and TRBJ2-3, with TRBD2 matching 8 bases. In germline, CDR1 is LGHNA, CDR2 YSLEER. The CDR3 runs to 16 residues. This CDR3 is CASGQEGAGVADTQYF. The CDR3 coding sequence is TGCGCCAGCGGCCAAGAAGGAGCGGGAGTTGCAGATACGCAGTATTTT.

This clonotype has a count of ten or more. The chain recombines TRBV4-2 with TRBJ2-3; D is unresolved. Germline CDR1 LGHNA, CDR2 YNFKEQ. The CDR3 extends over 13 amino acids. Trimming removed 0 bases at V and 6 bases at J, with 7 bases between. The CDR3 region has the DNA TGTGCCAGCAGCCAAGATCACGGGGATACGCAGTATTTT. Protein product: CASSQDHGDTQYF.

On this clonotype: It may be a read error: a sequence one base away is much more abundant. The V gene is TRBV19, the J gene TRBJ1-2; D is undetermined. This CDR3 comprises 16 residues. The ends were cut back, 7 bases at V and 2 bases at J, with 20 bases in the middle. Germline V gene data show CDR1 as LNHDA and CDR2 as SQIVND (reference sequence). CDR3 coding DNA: TGTGCCAGTACCACCTGGACGGGCTCCGTGAACTATGGCTACACCTTC. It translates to CASTTWTGSVNYGYTF.

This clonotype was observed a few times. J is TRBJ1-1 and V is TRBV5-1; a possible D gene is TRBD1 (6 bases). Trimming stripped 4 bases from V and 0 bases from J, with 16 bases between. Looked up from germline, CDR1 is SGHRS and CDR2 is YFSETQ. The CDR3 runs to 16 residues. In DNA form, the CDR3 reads TGCGCCAGCAGCAACTATCCAGGGGCTATGAACACTGAAGCTTTCTTT. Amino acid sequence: CASSNYPGAMNTEAFF.

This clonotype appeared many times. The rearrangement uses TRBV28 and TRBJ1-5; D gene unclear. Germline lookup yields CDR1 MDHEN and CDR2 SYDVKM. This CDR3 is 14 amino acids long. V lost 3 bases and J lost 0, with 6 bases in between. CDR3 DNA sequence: TGTGCCAGCAGTTTCGGCGGTAGCAATCAGCCCCAGCATTTT. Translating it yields CASSFGGSNQPQHF.

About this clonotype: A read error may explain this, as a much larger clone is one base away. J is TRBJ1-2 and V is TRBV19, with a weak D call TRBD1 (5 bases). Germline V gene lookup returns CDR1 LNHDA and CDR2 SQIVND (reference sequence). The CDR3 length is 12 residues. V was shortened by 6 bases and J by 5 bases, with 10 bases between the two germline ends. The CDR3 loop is CASSSREYGYTF. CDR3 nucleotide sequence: TGTGCCAGTAGCTCCAGGGAATATGGCTACACCTTC.

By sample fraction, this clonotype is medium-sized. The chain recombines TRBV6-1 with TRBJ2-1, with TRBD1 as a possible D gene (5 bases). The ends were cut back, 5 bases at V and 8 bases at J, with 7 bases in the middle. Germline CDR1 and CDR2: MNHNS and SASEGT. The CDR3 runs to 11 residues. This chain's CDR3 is CASSSGYEQFF. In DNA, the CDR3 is TGTGCCAGCAGTTCAGGGTATGAGCAGTTCTTC.

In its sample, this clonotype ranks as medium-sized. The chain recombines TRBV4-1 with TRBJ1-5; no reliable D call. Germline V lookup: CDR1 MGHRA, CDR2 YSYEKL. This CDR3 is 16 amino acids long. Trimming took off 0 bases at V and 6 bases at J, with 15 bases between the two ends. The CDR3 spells CASSQERAFGTQPQHF. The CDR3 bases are TGCGCCAGCAGCCAAGAGAGGGCTTTTGGTACTCAGCCCCAGCATTTT.

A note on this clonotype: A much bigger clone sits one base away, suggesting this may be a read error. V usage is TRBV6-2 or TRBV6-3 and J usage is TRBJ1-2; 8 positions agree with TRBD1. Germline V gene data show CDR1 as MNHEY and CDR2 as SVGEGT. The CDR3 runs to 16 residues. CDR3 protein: CANSYSSTGGNYGYTF. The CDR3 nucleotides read TGTGCCAACAGTTACTCGTCAACAGGGGGTAACTATGGCTACACCTTC.

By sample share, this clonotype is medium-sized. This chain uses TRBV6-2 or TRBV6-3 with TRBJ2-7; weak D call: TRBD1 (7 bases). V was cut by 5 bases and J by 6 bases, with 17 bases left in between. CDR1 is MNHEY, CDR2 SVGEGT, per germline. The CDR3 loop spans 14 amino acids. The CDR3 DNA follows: TGTGCCAGCAGTCGGACAGGAGGGGGATCCGAGCAGTACGTC. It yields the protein CASSRTGGGSEQYV.

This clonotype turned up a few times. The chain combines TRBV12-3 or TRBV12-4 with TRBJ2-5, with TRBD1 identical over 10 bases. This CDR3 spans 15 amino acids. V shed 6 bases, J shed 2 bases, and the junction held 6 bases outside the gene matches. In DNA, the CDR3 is TGTGCCAGCAGCCATGGACAGGGGGGACAAGAGACCCAGTACTTC. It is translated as CASSHGQGGQETQYF.

CDR3 coding DNA: TGTGCCAGCAGTCGGACGTCAGGGGACACTTACGAGCAGTACTTC. Protein sequence: CASSRTSGDTYEQYF. The J gene is TRBJ2-7, the V gene TRBV27, with TRBD1 as a possible D gene (6 bases). The V and J ends lost 5 bases and 4 bases respectively, with 18 bases between them. Germline CDR1 MNHEY, CDR2 SMNVEV (reference sequence). The CDR3 length is 15 residues.

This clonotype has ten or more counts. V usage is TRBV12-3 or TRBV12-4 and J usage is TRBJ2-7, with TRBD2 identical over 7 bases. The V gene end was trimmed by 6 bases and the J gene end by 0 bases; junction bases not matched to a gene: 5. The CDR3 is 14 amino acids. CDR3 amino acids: CASSPGGSSYEQYF. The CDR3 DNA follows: TGTGCCAGCAGCCCGGGGGGAAGCTCCTACGAGCAGTACTTC.